A selection of T cell receptor beta chains follows, all from one sample in a study of T cells in localized non-small cell lung cancer. Libraries were prepared by immunoSEQ multiplex PCR; TCRdb keeps only in-frame clonotypes and omits some of them. The sample carries about 26,000 clones, more than 75% recorded once. The sample was peripheral blood, taken before any cancer treatment. Receptors were obtained from a woman aged 40 to 75 with stage I lung adenocarcinoma. CDR3s include the opening cysteine and the closing phenylalanine or tryptophan. Each record gives: J gene, clone size, V gene, D gene, CDR3 DNA, CDR3 protein. A D gene is named only where the DNA matches it firmly. Clone size appears in some rows only: once, few, many, or a class for an expanded clone.

j_gene: TRBJ1-2; abundance: NA; v_gene: TRBV11-1; d_gene: TRBD1; CDR3nt: TGTGCCAGCAGCTTTGACAGGGAAAATGGCTACACCTTC; CDR3aa: CASSFDRENGYTF
j_gene: TRBJ2-3; abundance: NA; v_gene: TRBV7-3; d_gene: NA; CDR3nt: TGTGCCAGCAGCCCTGGAGGTGGCACAGATACGCAGTATTTT; CDR3aa: CASSPGGGTDTQYF
j_gene: TRBJ1-2; abundance: NA; v_gene: TRBV5-1; d_gene: NA; CDR3nt: TGCGCCAGCAGCTTAAGTCCCAAAGCTAACTATGGCTACACCTTC; CDR3aa: CASSLSPKANYGYTF
j_gene: TRBJ2-1; abundance: NA; v_gene: TRBV18; d_gene: TRBD2; CDR3nt: TGTGCCAGCTCACGAGAGCGGGGGAGCTCCTACAATGAGCAGTTCTTC; CDR3aa: CASSRERGSSYNEQFF
j_gene: TRBJ1-5; abundance: NA; v_gene: TRBV19; d_gene: NA; CDR3nt: TGTGCCAGTAGTATTGCTAGATCCAATCAGCCCCAGCATTTT; CDR3aa: CASSIARSNQPQHF
j_gene: TRBJ1-2; abundance: NA; v_gene: TRBV14; d_gene: TRBD1; CDR3nt: TGTGCCAGCAGCCAAGCTACAGGGGTCGGCGGCTACACCTTC; CDR3aa: CASSQATGVGGYTF
j_gene: TRBJ1-2; abundance: NA; v_gene: TRBV9; d_gene: NA; CDR3nt: TGTGCCAGCAGCGTAGGAATGGGCGCGAACTATGGCTACACCTTC; CDR3aa: CASSVGMGANYGYTF
j_gene: TRBJ1-1; abundance: NA; v_gene: TRBV4-3; d_gene: TRBD1; CDR3nt: TGCGCCAGCAGCCAACTGGGACAGGGCGAAGCTTTCTTT; CDR3aa: CASSQLGQGEAFF
j_gene: TRBJ1-1; abundance: once; v_gene: TRBV29-1; d_gene: TRBD1; CDR3nt: TGCAGCGGCGCACGGGACAGGGACACTGAAGCTTTCTTT; CDR3aa: CSGARDRDTEAFF
j_gene: TRBJ2-2; abundance: NA; v_gene: TRBV7-8; d_gene: NA; CDR3nt: TGTGCCAGCAGCTGGGCAGAGGGGACCGGGGAGCTGTTTTTT; CDR3aa: CASSWAEGTGELFF
j_gene: TRBJ2-3; abundance: medium-sized; v_gene: TRBV5-1; d_gene: TRBD2; CDR3nt: TGCGCCAGCAGCTTGGAAGTTAGCGGGGGTGGTGCAGATACGCAGTATTTT; CDR3aa: CASSLEVSGGGADTQYF
j_gene: TRBJ2-7; abundance: NA; v_gene: TRBV9; d_gene: TRBD1; CDR3nt: TGTGCCAGCAGTCGCCGGACAGGGGTCGAGCAGTACTTC; CDR3aa: CASSRRTGVEQYF
j_gene: TRBJ2-7; abundance: NA; v_gene: TRBV7-2; d_gene: NA; CDR3nt: TGTGCCAGCAGCCAGATTATTTGGGGGCGGGCAAACTACGAGCAGTACTTC; CDR3aa: CASSQIIWGRANYEQYF
j_gene: TRBJ1-1; abundance: NA; v_gene: TRBV27; d_gene: NA; CDR3nt: TGTGCCAGCAGCGCGCGGGGAGGGAGGATCACTGAAGCTTTCTTT; CDR3aa: CASSARGGRITEAFF
j_gene: TRBJ2-7; abundance: NA; v_gene: TRBV5-1; d_gene: NA; CDR3nt: TGCGCCAGCAGCTTGGTTCGGAACGAGCAGTACTTC; CDR3aa: CASSLVRNEQYF
j_gene: TRBJ2-1; abundance: NA; v_gene: TRBV25-1; d_gene: NA; CDR3nt: TGTGCCAGCAGTGATGGCTACTGGAAGCAGTTCTTC; CDR3aa: CASSDGYWKQFF
j_gene: TRBJ1-5; abundance: once; v_gene: TRBV7-7; d_gene: NA; CDR3nt: TGTGCCAGCAGCGATCGGGCGGACGGCAATCAGCCCCAGCATTTT; CDR3aa: CASSDRADGNQPQHF
j_gene: TRBJ1-1; abundance: few; v_gene: TRBV5-1; d_gene: NA; CDR3nt: TGCGCCAGCAGTATGACAGAGATGAACACTGAAGCTTTCTTT; CDR3aa: CASSMTEMNTEAFF
j_gene: TRBJ1-1; abundance: few; v_gene: TRBV9; d_gene: NA; CDR3nt: TGTGCCAGCAGCGTAGTCGGACAGCACACTGAAGCTTTCTTT; CDR3aa: CASSVVGQHTEAFF
j_gene: TRBJ2-4; abundance: NA; v_gene: TRBV2; d_gene: NA; CDR3nt: TGTGCCACCAGGACAGACAAAAACATTCAGTACTTC; CDR3aa: CATRTDKNIQYF
j_gene: TRBJ2-3; abundance: NA; v_gene: TRBV9; d_gene: NA; CDR3nt: TGTGCCAGCAGCGTAGGCACAGATACGCAGTATTTT; CDR3aa: CASSVGTDTQYF
j_gene: TRBJ1-1; abundance: NA; v_gene: TRBV2; d_gene: NA; CDR3nt: TGTGCCAGCAGTGTAATAGGGAGACAGCTGGGAACTGAAGCTTTCTTT; CDR3aa: CASSVIGRQLGTEAFF
j_gene: TRBJ2-7; abundance: once; v_gene: TRBV6-1; d_gene: NA; CDR3nt: TGTGCCAGCAGTGAAAGGGCGGACGAGCAGTACTTC; CDR3aa: CASSERADEQYF
j_gene: TRBJ2-5; abundance: NA; v_gene: TRBV7-2; d_gene: TRBD2; CDR3nt: TGTGCCAGCAGCATAGGACTAGCGGGGGGGAAGACCCAGTACTTC; CDR3aa: CASSIGLAGGKTQYF
j_gene: TRBJ2-5; abundance: NA; v_gene: TRBV4-1; d_gene: TRBD1; CDR3nt: TGCGCCAGCAGCCATAGACAGGGGAAGGAGACCCAGTACTTC; CDR3aa: CASSHRQGKETQYF
j_gene: TRBJ1-5; abundance: few; v_gene: TRBV2; d_gene: NA; CDR3nt: TGTGCCAGCACTCCAAATCAGGGGTCGCGTCAGCCCCAGCATTTT; CDR3aa: CASTPNQGSRQPQHF
j_gene: TRBJ1-1; abundance: NA; v_gene: TRBV5-4; d_gene: NA; CDR3nt: TGTGCCAGCAGCTTGACCAAGAACACTGAAGCTTTCTTT; CDR3aa: CASSLTKNTEAFF
j_gene: TRBJ1-2; abundance: NA; v_gene: TRBV5-6; d_gene: NA; CDR3nt: TGTGCCAGCAGCTTGCGGCAGGGGAACTATGGCTACACCTTC; CDR3aa: CASSLRQGNYGYTF
j_gene: TRBJ1-1; abundance: NA; v_gene: TRBV5-4; d_gene: NA; CDR3nt: TGTGCCAGCAGAGTCGGGGGGAACACTGAAGCTTTCTTT; CDR3aa: CASRVGGNTEAFF
j_gene: TRBJ1-1; abundance: NA; v_gene: TRBV6-1; d_gene: NA; CDR3nt: TGTGCCAGCAGTGGTCCTGATGGTCCTACTTCGAACACTGAAGCTTTCTTT; CDR3aa: CASSGPDGPTSNTEAFF
j_gene: TRBJ1-6; abundance: few; v_gene: TRBV19; d_gene: NA; CDR3nt: TGTGCCAGTAGTATAGTCCGGTCGGGGCAGGATAATTCACCCCTCCACTTT; CDR3aa: CASSIVRSGQDNSPLHF
j_gene: TRBJ1-1; abundance: NA; v_gene: TRBV14; d_gene: NA; CDR3nt: TGTGCCAGCAGCCCTGTTCAGTTGGGGCCTCGGGTCTTCTTT; CDR3aa: CASSPVQLGPRVFF
j_gene: TRBJ1-4; abundance: once; v_gene: TRBV5-1; d_gene: TRBD1; CDR3nt: TGCGCCAGCAGCCCGGAACTTGGACAGGGGGCAAAACTGTTTTTT; CDR3aa: CASSPELGQGAKLFF
j_gene: TRBJ2-5; abundance: NA; v_gene: TRBV7-9; d_gene: NA; CDR3nt: TGTGCCAGCAGCTTAGGGCGGGGTCGAGAGACCCAGTACTTC; CDR3aa: CASSLGRGRETQYF
j_gene: TRBJ1-1; abundance: NA; v_gene: TRBV19; d_gene: TRBD1; CDR3nt: TGTGCCAGTAGCGGACAGGTCTACACTGAAGCTTTCTTT; CDR3aa: CASSGQVYTEAFF
j_gene: TRBJ1-4; abundance: NA; v_gene: TRBV7-8; d_gene: NA; CDR3nt: TGTGCCAGCAGCTTATACTTGACAGCGACTAATGAAAAACTGTTTTTT; CDR3aa: CASSLYLTATNEKLFF
j_gene: TRBJ2-3; abundance: NA; v_gene: TRBV7-6; d_gene: TRBD1; CDR3nt: TGTGCCAGCACTATAGGACAGGCAACAGATACGCAGTATTTT; CDR3aa: CASTIGQATDTQYF
j_gene: TRBJ1-2; abundance: few; v_gene: TRBV2; d_gene: NA; CDR3nt: TGTGCCACCAGCAGTTCGTTTAGGGCGGAGGACTATGGCTACACCTTC; CDR3aa: CATSSSFRAEDYGYTF
j_gene: TRBJ1-5; abundance: medium-sized; v_gene: TRBV10-3; d_gene: NA; CDR3nt: TGTGCCATCAGTGCTGAAGGGGATCAGCCCCAGCATTTT; CDR3aa: CAISAEGDQPQHF
j_gene: TRBJ2-2; abundance: NA; v_gene: TRBV7-6; d_gene: NA; CDR3nt: TGTGCCAGCAGCTTAGCGACAGCGACCGGGGAGCTGTTTTTT; CDR3aa: CASSLATATGELFF
j_gene: TRBJ2-2; abundance: once; v_gene: TRBV9; d_gene: NA; CDR3nt: TGTGCCAGCAGCCGGAGGGGGGGTAGCACCGGGGAGCTGTTTTTT; CDR3aa: CASSRRGGSTGELFF
j_gene: TRBJ2-5; abundance: NA; v_gene: TRBV19; d_gene: TRBD2; CDR3nt: TGTGCCAGTGGTCTGGGACTAGCGGGGGGCCTTGAGACCCAGTACTTC; CDR3aa: CASGLGLAGGLETQYF
j_gene: TRBJ1-5; abundance: NA; v_gene: TRBV5-1; d_gene: NA; CDR3nt: TGCGCCAGCAGCTTGGAGGGGGATACCGGTCAGCCCCAGCATTTT; CDR3aa: CASSLEGDTGQPQHF
j_gene: TRBJ2-7; abundance: NA; v_gene: TRBV18; d_gene: NA; CDR3nt: TGTGCCAGCTCACCACGCTCTCTATCGGGGGTTAGTTACGAGCAGTACTTC; CDR3aa: CASSPRSLSGVSYEQYF
j_gene: TRBJ1-2; abundance: NA; v_gene: TRBV7-2; d_gene: NA; CDR3nt: TGTGCCAGCAGCGTGATCTATGGCTACACCTTC; CDR3aa: CASSVIYGYTF
j_gene: TRBJ2-5; abundance: NA; v_gene: TRBV11-2; d_gene: NA; CDR3nt: TGTGCCAGCAGCCTCTCCCCAGGGGTAGAGACCCAGTACTTC; CDR3aa: CASSLSPGVETQYF
j_gene: TRBJ2-7; abundance: NA; v_gene: TRBV11-2; d_gene: TRBD2; CDR3nt: TGTGCCAGCAGCTTCGGCCTAGCGGGGGGTTCTCGCCTCTACGAGCAGTACTTC; CDR3aa: CASSFGLAGGSRLYEQYF
j_gene: TRBJ2-3; abundance: NA; v_gene: TRBV7-9; d_gene: TRBD2; CDR3nt: TGTGCCAGCAGCCAACAAGCGGGGGGCACAGATACGCAGTATTTT; CDR3aa: CASSQQAGGTDTQYF
j_gene: TRBJ1-2; abundance: once; v_gene: TRBV9; d_gene: TRBD1; CDR3nt: TGTGCCAGCAGCCCCGAAACGACAGGGGTTAGGGGCTACACCTTC; CDR3aa: CASSPETTGVRGYTF
j_gene: TRBJ1-2; abundance: medium-sized; v_gene: TRBV2; d_gene: NA; CDR3nt: TGTGCCAGCAGTGGGGCCAACTATGGCTACACCTTC; CDR3aa: CASSGANYGYTF
j_gene: TRBJ2-1; abundance: NA; v_gene: TRBV5-1; d_gene: NA; CDR3nt: TGCGCCAGCAGCCCCCCAGGGGGGGACAAGAATGAGCAGTTCTTC; CDR3aa: CASSPPGGDKNEQFF
j_gene: TRBJ2-7; abundance: few; v_gene: TRBV21-1; d_gene: NA; CDR3nt: TGTGCTTGCTGGGGGCCAGCTCCTTACGAGCAGTACTTC; CDR3aa: CACWGPAPYEQYF
j_gene: TRBJ1-1; abundance: NA; v_gene: TRBV15; d_gene: NA; CDR3nt: TGTGCCACCAGCAGAGTAGCCAGAGCTAACACTGAAGCTTTCTTT; CDR3aa: CATSRVARANTEAFF
j_gene: TRBJ2-7; abundance: NA; v_gene: TRBV7-8; d_gene: NA; CDR3nt: TGTGCCAGCAGCTTAGTATCTGTACAATACGAGCAGTACTTC; CDR3aa: CASSLVSVQYEQYF
j_gene: TRBJ1-2; abundance: NA; v_gene: TRBV19; d_gene: TRBD1; CDR3nt: TGTGCCAGTAGTAGTTCCGGGACAGGCTCGCTTATCTATGGCTACACCTTC; CDR3aa: CASSSSGTGSLIYGYTF
j_gene: TRBJ2-3; abundance: once; v_gene: TRBV10-3; d_gene: TRBD2; CDR3nt: TGTGCCATTAGTAGCGGGGGAGGCACAGATACGCAGTATTTT; CDR3aa: CAISSGGGTDTQYF
j_gene: TRBJ1-3; abundance: NA; v_gene: TRBV4-3; d_gene: TRBD1; CDR3nt: TGCGCCAGCAGCCTGACAGGGGCCGAAATTAGCTCTGGAAACACCATATATTTT; CDR3aa: CASSLTGAEISSGNTIYF
j_gene: TRBJ2-5; abundance: NA; v_gene: TRBV10-3; d_gene: TRBD2; CDR3nt: TGTGCCATCAGTGAGTCCTGGGGGGGCCAAGAGACCCAGTACTTC; CDR3aa: CAISESWGGQETQYF
j_gene: TRBJ1-6; abundance: NA; v_gene: TRBV9; d_gene: NA; CDR3nt: TGTGCCAGCAGCGTAGGAAGGCCTAATTCACCCCTCCACTTT; CDR3aa: CASSVGRPNSPLHF